One and the same sample provided the 26 T cell receptor beta chains below, sequenced in a study of T cells after yellow fever vaccination. Each CDR3 protein gets one entry after TCRdb re-called the 5' RACE reads with MiXCR. Among roughly 250,000 distinct CDR3 sequences listed, approximately 12% were seen once. Material: CD4+ T cells sorted from PBMCs, obtained 45 days after the yellow fever booster vaccination. The receptor source for this set is a man aged 25 to 40 who received the YFV17D yellow fever vaccine.

This clonotype was counted at least ten times. V gene TRBV29-1 combines with J gene TRBJ2-3; D gene ambiguous. The CDR3 has 10 amino acids. Looked up from germline, CDR1 is SQVTM and CDR2 is ANQGSEA. V was trimmed by 4 bases and J by 4 bases, leaving 3 bases between them. The CDR3 coding sequence is TGCAGCGTTGTTTCAGATACGCAGTATTTT. Protein sequence: CSVVSDTQYF.

This clonotype has only a few counts. The chain links TRBV5-1 to TRBJ1-2, with D tentatively TRBD1 (6 bases). The germline gives CDR1 SGHRS, CDR2 YFSETQ. The CDR3 contains 13 residues. The V end lost 4 bases, the J end lost 4 bases, and 11 bases lay between the germline ends. The CDR3 DNA follows: TGCGCCAGCAGCCCACGGACAGTCTATGGCTACACCTTC. Translation: CASSPRTVYGYTF. Together with reference TRBV5-1 and TRBJ1-2, the CDR3 gives the full variable domain: KAGVTQTPRYLIKTRGQQVTLSCSPISGHRSVSWYQQTPGQGLQFLFEYFSETQRNKGNFPGRFSGRQFSNSRSEMNVSTLELGDSALYLCASSPRTVYGYTFGSGTRLTVV.

The chain employs TRBV6-5 and TRBJ2-7; 8 bases match TRBD2. The CDR3 extends over 14 amino acids. Germline V lookup: CDR1 MNHEY, CDR2 SVGAGI. The V segment lost 0 bases and the J segment 6 bases; nucleotides outside the gene matches: 4. CDR3 sequence: CASSYSAGGGEQYF. CDR3 bases: TGTGCCAGCAGTTACTCGGCGGGAGGAGGCGAGCAGTACTTC.

This chain uses TRBV7-2 with TRBJ2-3; D is perhaps TRBD1 or TRBD2 (5 bases each). The CDR3 is 15 residues long. Per germline, CDR1 SGHTA and CDR2 FQGNSA. With 5 bases removed from V and 2 bases from J, the gap between germline ends came to 14 bases. CDR3 protein: CASSDTGQPTDTQYF. The CDR3 DNA is TGTGCCAGCAGCGATACGGGGCAGCCCACAGATACGCAGTATTTT. The full variable domain, with the rest looked up from reference TRBV7-2 and TRBJ2-3, is GAGVSQSPSNKVTEKGKDVELRCDPISGHTALYWYRQSLGQGLEFLIYFQGNSAPDKSGLPSDRFSAERTGGSVSTLTIQRTQQEDSAVYLCASSDTGQPTDTQYFGPGTRLTVL.

This clonotype was observed a few times. The genes are TRBV5-5 and TRBJ2-2; D gene unclear. The germline V gene encodes CDR1 SGHKS and CDR2 YYEKEE (reference sequence). This CDR3 spans 13 amino acids. The germline V and J ends were trimmed by 4 bases and 6 bases, with 10 bases remaining between them. CDR3 nucleotides: TGTGCCAGCAGCCCGTGGGTTTCCGGGGAGCTGTTTTTT. Its translation: CASSPWVSGELFF.

The V gene is TRBV5-6, the J gene TRBJ1-5; D possibly corresponds to TRBD1 (5 bases). Germline assignment: CDR1 SGHDT and CDR2 YYEEEE. The CDR3 is 15 residues long. Trimming removed 1 base from V and 11 bases from J, with 19 bases in between. The CDR3 DNA reads as TGTGCCAGCAGCTTGAGAGGGGTCCGGAGACGCGCCCAGCATTTT. Translated: CASSLRGVRRRAQHF.

This clonotype was counted ten times or more. V is TRBV10-3 and J is TRBJ2-5; 10 bases match TRBD2. This CDR3 has 20 residues. Germline values: CDR1 ENHRY, CDR2 SYGVKD. J was trimmed by 1 base and V by 2 bases; bases with no gene match: 16. The chain's CDR3 is CAISEMKLAGERLVQETQYF. DNA of the CDR3: TGTGCCATCAGTGAGATGAAGCTAGCGGGAGAACGGCTGGTCCAAGAGACCCAGTACTTC.

V is TRBV5-1 and J is TRBJ2-7; tentative D call: TRBD2 (5 bases). CDR1 is SGHRS and CDR2 is YFSETQ in the germline V gene. V lost 0 bases to trimming and J lost 0 bases, with 13 bases between them. The CDR3 sequence is 16 residues long. The DNA of the CDR3 is TGCGCCAGCAGCTTGGGGTCCAGCGGTAGCTCCTACGAGCAGTACTTC. The encoded protein is CASSLGSSGSSYEQYF.

This clonotype was recorded at least ten times. The rearrangement uses TRBV27 and TRBJ2-5; either TRBD1 or TRBD2 may supply D (5 bases each). Trimming took off 0 bases at V and 5 bases at J, with 13 bases between the two ends. The CDR3 covers 15 residues. Germline V gene data show CDR1 as MNHEY and CDR2 as SMNVEV (reference sequence). The CDR3: CASSLSSAGTETQYF. The CDR3 nucleotides are TGTGCCAGCAGTTTATCGTCGGCAGGGACGGAGACCCAGTACTTC.

This clonotype was detected many times. The V and J genes are TRBV18 and TRBJ2-3; D is unclear. V lost 3 bases to trimming and J lost 0 bases, with 10 bases between them. Germline CDR1 reads KGHSH; CDR2 reads LQKENI. The CDR3 totals 15 residues. The CDR3: CASSPIRKSTDTQYF. The CDR3 nucleotides read TGTGCCAGCTCACCGATTAGGAAGAGCACAGATACGCAGTATTTT.

J is TRBJ2-7 and V is TRBV10-3; TRBD1 is a possible D gene (6 bases). The CDR3 has 13 residues. Germline CDR1 is ENHRY and CDR2 is SYGVKD. With 6 bases removed from V and 5 bases from J, the gap between germline ends came to 14 bases. CDR3 sequence (DNA): TGTGCCATCAGGGACTCTACAGGGAACGAGCAGTACTTC. Encoded protein: CAIRDSTGNEQYF.

This clonotype was seen a handful of times. One end of the junction varies from germline; a read error may be responsible. The CDR3 region has the DNA TGTGCCAGCAGTTTATCGGGACAGGGTAACCATGGCTACACCTTC. Its translation is CASSLSGQGNHGYTF. V gene TRBV27 combines with J gene TRBJ1-2; 9 nucleotides agree with TRBD1. The CDR3 spans 15 residues. The germline gives CDR1 MNHEY, CDR2 SMNVEV (reference sequence).

This chain uses TRBV20-1 with TRBJ2-5; D is undetermined. The CDR3 totals 12 residues. V lost 0 bases and J lost 2, with 4 bases in between. Germline assignment: CDR1 DFQATT and CDR2 SNEGSKA (reference sequence). CDR3 region: CSARDGQETQYF. The CDR3 DNA is TGCAGTGCTAGAGACGGACAAGAGACCCAGTACTTC.

The chain uses TRBV30 and TRBJ2-2; the match to TRBD1 covers 9 bases. Germline V gene sequence: CDR1 GTSNPN, CDR2 SVGIG (reference sequence). The V segment lost 3 bases and the J segment 7 bases; nucleotides outside the gene matches: 6. CDR3 length: 14 residues. The CDR3 DNA reads as TGTGCCTGGAGCGAAACAGGGGGCGGCGGGGAGCTGTTTTTT. The encoded protein is CAWSETGGGGELFF.

This chain uses TRBV5-1 with TRBJ2-1; D may be TRBD2 (5 bases). Germline V lookup: CDR1 SGHRS, CDR2 YFSETQ. The V and J ends lost 0 bases and 10 bases respectively, with 17 bases between them. The CDR3 is 15 residues long. The CDR3 DNA reads as TGCGCCAGCAGCTTGGATTACAGTAAACCGGGGGAGCAGTTCTTC. Protein sequence: CASSLDYSKPGEQFF.

This clonotype was seen a handful of times. The chain carries TRBV20-1 and TRBJ2-7, with 11 bases aligning to TRBD2. CDR3 length: 16 amino acids. J gave up 6 bases and V 3 bases, and 13 bases lay outside the gene matches. The germline CDR1 and CDR2 sequences are DFQATT and SNEGSKA (reference sequence). DNA of the CDR3: TGCAGTGCTAGCAGACAACTTAGCGGGAGGGCCTTCGAGCAGTACTTC. Amino acid sequence: CSASRQLSGRAFEQYF.

The rearrangement uses TRBV18 and TRBJ2-5; perhaps TRBD2 as D (5 bases). The CDR3 is made up of 15 amino acids. Germline V gene lookup returns CDR1 KGHSH and CDR2 LQKENI. Deletions cut 2 bases from V and 4 bases from J, with 14 bases between. The CDR3: CASSPEDPEGETQYF. The CDR3 nucleotides are TGTGCCAGCTCACCAGAAGACCCCGAGGGAGAGACCCAGTACTTC. The whole variable domain, filled in from reference TRBV18 and TRBJ2-5, reads NAGVMQNPRHLVRRRGQEARLRCSPMKGHSHVYWYRQLPEEGLKFMVYLQKENIIDESGMPKERFSAEFPKEGPSILRIQQVVRGDSAAYFCASSPEDPEGETQYFGPGTRLLVL.

This chain joins TRBV7-6 and TRBJ2-7, with a possible D match to TRBD2 (5 bases). Looked up from germline, CDR1 is SGHVS and CDR2 is FNYEAQ. This CDR3 contains 14 residues. Trimming took 6 bases from V and 4 from J, leaving 16 bases between them. The CDR3 loop reads CASSGGPRIYEQYF. DNA of the CDR3: TGTGCCAGCAGTGGAGGACCGCGAATTTACGAGCAGTACTTC.

The genes are TRBV25-1 and TRBJ2-7, with TRBD2 identical over 9 bases. Germline V gene sequence: CDR1 MGHDK, CDR2 SYGVNS. The CDR3 runs to 13 residues. V gave up 8 bases and J gave up 3 bases; unmatched junction bases: 5. This CDR3 is CASAGGLNYEQYF. In DNA, the CDR3 is TGTGCCAGCGCGGGGGGGCTCAACTACGAGCAGTACTTC.

The sample holds many counts of this clonotype. The V call is TRBV7-7, the J call TRBJ2-3, with D perhaps matching TRBD1 or TRBD2 (5 bases each). This CDR3 comprises 14 residues. V shed 5 bases and J shed 2 bases, with 11 bases lying between them. The V gene's germline CDR1 is SSHAT and CDR2 FNYEAQ (reference sequence). The CDR3 region has the DNA TGTGCCAGCAGCCCTGGGACCTTCACAGATACGCAGTATTTT. Protein product: CASSPGTFTDTQYF.

This clonotype came up a few times. The chain couples TRBV29-1 to TRBJ2-4; no firm D call. The CDR3 is made up of 14 amino acids. Germline V gene lookup returns CDR1 SQVTM and CDR2 ANQGSEA. Trimming pared 4 bases from V and 5 bases from J, leaving 15 bases between. Here the CDR3 reads CSVVQVTRENIQYF. As DNA, the CDR3 is TGCAGCGTTGTGCAAGTGACACGGGAAAACATTCAGTACTTC.

This clonotype appeared many times. This chain uses TRBV9 with TRBJ2-3; TRBD1 matches 9 bases. The V gene's germline CDR1 is SGDLS and CDR2 YYNGEE. V gave up 4 bases and J gave up 4 bases; unmatched junction bases: 7. This CDR3 region has 15 residues. In DNA form, the CDR3 reads TGTGCCAGCAGCTCAGGACAGGGGAGGCCAGATACGCAGTATTTT. It translates to CASSSGQGRPDTQYF.

This clonotype showed up just a few times. The chain joins TRBV10-3 to TRBJ2-1; no firm D call. The germline V and J ends were trimmed by 3 bases and 6 bases, with 3 bases remaining between them. The CDR3 totals 11 residues. Per the germline V gene, CDR1 is ENHRY and CDR2 is SYGVKD. CDR3 protein: CAISEINEQFF. DNA of the CDR3: TGTGCCATCAGTGAAATCAATGAGCAGTTCTTC.

This clonotype has a handful of counts. The V call is TRBV5-1, the J call TRBJ2-1, with D possibly being TRBD2 (5 bases). Between the trimmed V and J ends, which lost 3 bases and 0 bases, there was a span of 10 bases. This CDR3 spans 15 amino acids. CDR1 is SGHRS and CDR2 is YFSETQ in the germline V gene. DNA for the CDR3: TGCGCCAGCAGCTGGTTAGAGGGCTCCTACAATGAGCAGTTCTTC. Translated, it gives CASSWLEGSYNEQFF.

This clonotype has a count of ten or more. The V call is TRBV7-2, the J call TRBJ2-5; 11 nucleotides line up with TRBD1. The germline V gene has CDR1 SGHTA and CDR2 FQGNSA. The CDR3 contains 15 residues. V lost 4 bases to trimming and J lost 5 bases; unmatched junction nucleotides: 6. In DNA, the CDR3 is TGTGCCAGCAGCTCCGCCGGGACAGGGGGGGAGACCCAGTACTTC. It yields the protein CASSSAGTGGETQYF.

In its sample, this clonotype was seen a few times. This sequence joins TRBV5-6 and TRBJ2-1; a weak D match, TRBD2 (5 bases). Germline CDR1 is SGHDT and CDR2 is YYEEEE. CDR3 length: 12 residues. The V and J ends lost 4 bases and 7 bases respectively, with 9 bases between them. CDR3 loop: CASSPWRNEQFF. In nucleotides, the CDR3 is TGTGCCAGCAGCCCCTGGAGGAATGAGCAGTTCTTC.